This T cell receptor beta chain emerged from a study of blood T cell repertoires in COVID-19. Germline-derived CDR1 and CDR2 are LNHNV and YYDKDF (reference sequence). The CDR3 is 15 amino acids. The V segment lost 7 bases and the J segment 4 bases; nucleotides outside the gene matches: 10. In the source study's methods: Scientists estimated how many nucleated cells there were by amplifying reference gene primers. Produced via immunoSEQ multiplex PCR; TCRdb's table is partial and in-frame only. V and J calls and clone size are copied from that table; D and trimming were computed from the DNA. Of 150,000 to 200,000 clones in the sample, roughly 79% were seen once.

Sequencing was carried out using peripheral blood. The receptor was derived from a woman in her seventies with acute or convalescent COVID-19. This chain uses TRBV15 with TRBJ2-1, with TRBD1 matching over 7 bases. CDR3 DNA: TGTGCCACCAAACCCGGGACAGAAGCATACAATGAGCAGTTCTTC. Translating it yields CATKPGTEAYNEQFF.